What follows are 27 T cell receptor beta chains derived from one specimen sequenced in a study of T cells in Graves' hyperthyroidism and ophthalmopathy. The investigators amplified TCR beta CDR3 regions from RNA transcripts. The TCR CDR3 first-round RT-PCR relied on the HTBI primer set. TCRdb reprocessed the multiplex PCR reads with MiXCR, giving one entry per CDR3 protein. The sample has approximately 270,000 distinct CDR3 sequences; roughly 15% are singletons. Sequenced: blood. Receptors originate from a woman aged 35 to 49 with Graves' hyperthyroidism that later progressed to Graves' ophthalmopathy.

This clonotype was seen many times. The chain links TRBV6-1 to TRBJ2-6; 8 positions agree with TRBD1. The CDR3 is made up of 17 amino acids. V lost 5 bases, J lost 0 bases, and 6 bases stayed unmatched. CDR1 MNHNS and CDR2 SASEGT come from the germline V gene. The CDR3 sequence: CASSSGTGFSGANVLTF. The CDR3 region has the DNA TGTGCCAGCAGTTCCGGGACAGGATTCTCTGGGGCCAACGTCCTGACTTTC.

This clonotype was counted many times. CDR3 sequence: CASSLDRDRRKETQYF. The CDR3, as DNA: TGCGCCAGCAGCTTGGACAGGGACAGGAGAAAAGAGACCCAGTACTTC. V usage is TRBV5-1 and J usage is TRBJ2-5; 8 nucleotides match TRBD1. The CDR3 loop spans 16 amino acids. J was trimmed by 3 bases and V by 0 bases; bases with no gene match: 7. Germline CDR1 is SGHRS and CDR2 is YFSETQ.

The genes are TRBV7-9 and TRBJ2-5; 8 nucleotides agree with TRBD1. The CDR3 is 15 residues long. Losses at the gene ends were 7 bases for V and 5 bases for J; bases not matched to a gene: 12. The germline V gene has CDR1 SEHNR and CDR2 FQNEAQ (reference sequence). Here the CDR3 reads CASTLAGGAWETQYF. CDR3 sequence (DNA): TGTGCCAGCACCCTTGCAGGGGGCGCTTGGGAGACCCAGTACTTC.

This clonotype was seen ten or more times. This chain uses TRBV10-3 with TRBJ2-7, with D unclear. The CDR3 consists of 16 residues. CDR1 and CDR2 (germline): ENHRY, SYGVKD. The V gene lost 2 bases and the J gene lost 0 bases, with 14 bases spanning the gap. As DNA, the CDR3 is TGTGCCATCAGTGAGCCTTTGGGCGGAAGCTCCTACGAGCAGTACTTC. This sequence encodes CAISEPLGGSSYEQYF.

This chain joins TRBV14 and TRBJ2-1, with TRBD2 matching 10 bases. This CDR3 contains 18 residues. CDR1 and CDR2 from the germline V gene are SGHDN and FVKESK. Trimming at V came to 0 bases and at J to 6 bases, leaving 11 bases not matched to a gene. In DNA, the CDR3 is TGTGCCAGCAGCCAAGAAGTTTATTTGGCTAGCGGGAGCAATGAGCAGTTCTTC. It is translated as CASSQEVYLASGSNEQFF.

Remarks on this clonotype: Its ends do not fully match the called genes, so a read error is possible. The chain joins TRBV2 to TRBJ2-7, with 14 bases matching TRBD2. Germline values: CDR1 SNHLY, CDR2 FYNNEI. The CDR3 spans 15 residues. The CDR3 DNA reads as TGTGCCAGCAGAGGGACTAGCGGGAGAGCCTACGGGCAGTACTTC. Translation: CASRGTSGRAYGQYF.

In its sample, this clonotype was seen many times. The gene calls are TRBV24-1 and TRBJ1-5; the match to TRBD1 covers 8 bases. The V gene end was trimmed by 3 bases and the J gene end by 4 bases; junction bases not matched to a gene: 7. Germline V gene lookup returns CDR1 KGHDR and CDR2 SFDVKD. The CDR3 extends over 16 amino acids. CDR3 sequence (DNA): TGTGCCACCAGTGATAGCGACAGGGGTCGAAATCAGCCCCAGCATTTT. It specifies CATSDSDRGRNQPQHF.

This clonotype was detected ten times or more. The chain couples TRBV27 to TRBJ2-6; D not certain. This CDR3 contains 20 residues. V was shortened by 6 bases and J by 0 bases, with 24 bases between the two germline ends. CDR1 and CDR2 from the germline V gene are MNHEY and SMNVEV (reference sequence). The CDR3 is CASSQRPWGFKPSGANVLTF. The DNA of the CDR3 is TGTGCCAGCAGCCAACGGCCCTGGGGATTTAAACCCTCTGGGGCCAACGTCCTGACTTTC. Combining the CDR3 with reference TRBV27 and TRBJ2-6 gives the whole variable domain EAQVTQNPRYLITVTGKKLTVTCSQNMNHEYMSWYRQDPGLGLRQIYYSMNVEVTDKGDVPEGYKVSRKEKRNFPLILESPSPNQTSLYFCASSQRPWGFKPSGANVLTFGAGSRLTVL.

This clonotype was seen at least ten times. This chain uses TRBV20-1 with TRBJ2-1; D may correspond to TRBD1 or TRBD2 (5 bases each). From germline, CDR1 is DFQATT and CDR2 SNEGSKA (reference sequence). This CDR3 region has 17 residues. The ends were cut back, 1 base at V and 6 bases at J, with 22 bases in the middle. This chain's CDR3 is CSARALIGAGKPNEQFF. In nucleotides, the CDR3 is TGCAGTGCTAGAGCACTAATAGGGGCGGGCAAACCCAATGAGCAGTTCTTC.

In this sample, this clonotype turned up a few times. The chain has TRBV29-1 and TRBJ1-1; 8 nucleotides line up with TRBD1. J gave up 0 bases and V 6 bases, and 3 bases lay outside the gene matches. This CDR3 has 13 residues. Germline loops: CDR1 SQVTM, CDR2 ANQGSEA. Here the CDR3 reads CSVGDRLNTEAFF. CDR3 DNA: TGCAGCGTCGGGGACAGGTTGAACACTGAAGCTTTCTTT.

This clonotype was seen many times. The chain links TRBV9 to TRBJ1-1; TRBD1 matches 7 bases. J lost 1 base, V lost 4 bases, and 13 bases had no gene match. Germline values: CDR1 SGDLS, CDR2 YYNGEE. The CDR3 length is 17 residues. The DNA for the CDR3 is TGTGCCAGCAGCCCCCCAGACAGGGTCCACGGGAACACTGAAGCTTTCTTT. It codes for CASSPPDRVHGNTEAFF. The full variable domain, rest sourced from reference TRBV9 and TRBJ1-1, is DSGVTQTPKHLITATGQRVTLRCSPRSGDLSVYWYQQSLDQGLQFLIQYYNGEERAKGNILERFSAQQFPDLHSELNLSSLELGDSALYFCASSPPDRVHGNTEAFFGQGTRLTVV.

This clonotype was picked up many times. The CDR3: CASTTRPRDSPLHF. The DNA of the CDR3 is TGTGCCAGCACAACGCGACCGAGGGATTCACCCCTCCACTTT. This chain joins TRBV2 and TRBJ1-6; D is uncertain. Per the germline V gene, CDR1 is SNHLY and CDR2 is FYNNEI. Between the trimmed V and J ends, which lost 7 bases and 8 bases, there was a span of 15 bases. The length of the CDR3 is 14 residues.

This clonotype was counted at least ten times. The rearrangement joins TRBV9 to TRBJ2-7; 7 bases map to TRBD2. CDR1 SGDLS and CDR2 YYNGEE come from the germline V gene. V shed 4 bases, J shed 4 bases, and the junction held 5 bases outside the gene matches. CDR3 length: 13 amino acids. CDR3 DNA sequence: TGTGCCAGCAGCCCGGCGGGAGCTTACGAGCAGTACTTC. This translates into CASSPAGAYEQYF.

This clonotype was seen many times. The V and J genes are TRBV12-3 or TRBV12-4 and TRBJ2-7, with 8 bases lining up with TRBD1. The CDR3 has 14 amino acids. J lost 5 bases, V lost 4 bases, and 7 bases had no gene match. The DNA of the CDR3 is TGTGCCAGCAGTTCGTGGACAGGGCGAAACGAGCAGTACTTC. As protein: CASSSWTGRNEQYF.

The chain combines TRBV3-1 with TRBJ2-5; 8 nucleotides align to TRBD1. The CDR3 runs to 14 residues. J was trimmed by 4 bases and V by 4 bases; bases with no gene match: 5. Germline CDR1 is LGHDT and CDR2 is YNNKEL (reference sequence). The CDR3 is CASSPGGEGETQYF. CDR3 DNA sequence: TGTGCCAGCAGCCCAGGGGGCGAAGGAGAGACCCAGTACTTC.

This clonotype was picked up one time. A read error may explain this, as a much larger clone is one base away. The rearrangement uses TRBV20-1 and TRBJ2-7; tentative D call: TRBD1 (7 bases). The CDR3 sequence is 15 residues long. Germline values: CDR1 DFQATT, CDR2 SNEGSKA (reference sequence). CDR3 in amino acids: CSARDRAGGTYGQYF. The CDR3 DNA sequence: TGCAGTGCTAGAGATAGGGCAGGGGGGACCTACGGGCAGTACTTC.

This clonotype was seen many times. This chain connects TRBV2 to TRBJ2-7, with D perhaps matching TRBD2 (6 bases). CDR1 and CDR2 (germline): SNHLY, FYNNEI. Trimming cost V 2 bases and J 6 bases, with 23 bases left between them. There are 17 residues in the CDR3. This chain's CDR3 is CASSEQVWTGDFAEQYF. The CDR3 nucleotides are TGTGCCAGCAGTGAACAGGTCTGGACGGGAGACTTTGCCGAGCAGTACTTC.

The rearrangement uses TRBV19 and TRBJ1-3; no clear D gene. The germline V gene encodes CDR1 LNHDA and CDR2 SQIVND (reference sequence). This CDR3 is built from 14 residues. V shed 3 bases and J shed 4 bases, with 10 bases lying between them. CDR3 region: CASSMTPGGNTIYF. Written as DNA, the CDR3 is TGTGCCAGTAGTATGACTCCGGGAGGAAACACCATATATTTT.

This sequence joins TRBV28 and TRBJ1-1, with no clear D. The CDR3 length is 17 residues. Trimming removed 0 bases from V and 5 bases from J, with 19 bases in between. Germline V gene data show CDR1 as MDHEN and CDR2 as SYDVKM. The CDR3 region has the DNA TGTGCCAGCAGTTTATGGGGTAACGGGAAGATAGGGACTGAAGCTTTCTTT. Its translation: CASSLWGNGKIGTEAFF.

This clonotype was picked up many times. The chain couples TRBV14 to TRBJ2-7; D is perhaps TRBD1 or TRBD2 (5 bases each). Germline CDR1 is SGHDN and CDR2 is FVKESK. V was clipped by 4 bases and J by 6 bases, with 13 bases between them. This CDR3 region has 13 residues. This CDR3 is CASSRLSGAEQYF. CDR3 in DNA: TGTGCCAGCAGCCGGTTATCCGGGGCCGAGCAGTACTTC.

V is TRBV5-1 and J is TRBJ1-4, with D unresolved. The CDR3 has 15 residues. V was trimmed by 0 bases and J by 0 bases, leaving 6 bases between them. The V gene's germline CDR1 is SGHRS and CDR2 YFSETQ. The CDR3 reads CASSLDTATNEKLFF. DNA for the CDR3: TGCGCCAGCAGCTTGGATACTGCAACTAATGAAAAACTGTTTTTT.

The chain links TRBV20-1 to TRBJ1-1, with D possibly TRBD1 on 6 matching bases. The CDR3 is made up of 12 amino acids. Germline CDR1 is DFQATT and CDR2 is SNEGSKA (reference sequence). CDR3 coding DNA: TGCACCAGCGGGACACCGAACACTGAAGCTTTCTTT. Its protein product is CTSGTPNTEAFF.

This clonotype was detected many times. This chain connects TRBV2 to TRBJ2-3; TRBD2 agrees at 9 bases. Germline V gene lookup returns CDR1 SNHLY and CDR2 FYNNEI. After removal of 10 bases from V and 8 bases from J, the junction contained 16 bases not matched to a gene. This CDR3 spans 15 amino acids. DNA for the CDR3: TGTGCCAACTCCGCCGGTAGCGGGAGTGGCGGTACGCAGTATTTT. This sequence encodes CANSAGSGSGGTQYF. Supplemented by reference TRBV2 and TRBJ2-3, the full variable domain reads EPEVTQTPSHQVTQMGQEVILRCVPISNHLYFYWYRQILGQKVEFLVSFYNNEISEKSEIFDDQFSVERPDGSNFTLKIRSTKLEDSAMYFCANSAGSGSGGTQYFGPGTRLTVL.

This clonotype turned up a few times. This chain uses TRBV18 with TRBJ2-1, with 7 bases identical to TRBD2. Germline V gene lookup returns CDR1 KGHSH and CDR2 LQKENI. V trimming: 0 bases; J trimming: 14 bases; junction bases outside the gene matches: 7. CDR3 size: 13 residues. The CDR3 protein is CASSPPGRTRKFF. The CDR3 DNA follows: TGTGCCAGCTCACCACCGGGCCGGACTAGGAAGTTCTTC.

With regard to this clonotype: A much bigger clone sits one base away, suggesting this may be a read error. This rearrangement joins TRBV30 to TRBJ2-7; D remains unclear. In germline, CDR1 is GTSNPN, CDR2 SVGIG (reference sequence). This CDR3 is built from 12 residues. The CDR3: CPWSVRGVEQYF. CDR3 DNA sequence: TGTCCCTGGAGTGTACGTGGGGTCGAGCAGTACTTC.

The chain has TRBV4-2 and TRBJ2-7, with 8 nucleotides matching TRBD2. This CDR3 comprises 15 residues. CDR1 and CDR2 from the germline V gene are LGHNA and YNFKEQ. J lost 5 bases, V lost 0 bases, and 6 bases had no gene match. This CDR3 reads CASSQDDERENEQYF. The CDR3 DNA is TGTGCCAGCAGCCAAGATGATGAGCGGGAGAACGAGCAGTACTTC.

The rearrangement uses TRBV4-2 and TRBJ1-1; D gene unclear. The CDR3 length is 13 residues. V lost 4 bases, J lost 8 bases, and 14 bases lay in between. Germline CDR1 is LGHNA and CDR2 is YNFKEQ. DNA of the CDR3: TGTGCCAGCAGCCCGCTTCGGGCGGGGGAAGCTTTCTTT. This encodes CASSPLRAGEAFF.